The 21 T cell receptor beta chains below come from one sample, sequenced in a study of regulatory T cells in long-lasting Graves disease. Construction of TCR beta libraries relied on iRepertoire HTBI primers and on Arm-PCR targeting CDR3 regions. MiXCR was run by TCRdb on the multiplex PCR reads, yielding one entry per CDR3 protein. The sample has under 300,000 distinct CDR3 sequences, 18% seen once; the top ten hold about 20%. Indicated time point: newly diagnosed GD, antithyroid drugs for less than 3 months. Isolated PBMC RNA provided the starting material for the TCR library. The sample was peripheral blood mononuclear cells (PBMCs), taken at new diagnosis, from a patient treated with antithyroid drugs. These receptors were collected from a female donor with Graves disease.

At least ten counts were recorded for this clonotype. The chain carries TRBV2 and TRBJ2-3; D is tentatively TRBD1 or TRBD2 (5 bases each). From germline, CDR1 is SNHLY and CDR2 FYNNEI. Deletions cut 0 bases from V and 4 bases from J, with 14 bases between. The CDR3 has 16 residues. CDR3: CASSEARGMGADTQYF. The CDR3 region has the DNA TGTGCCAGCAGTGAAGCGCGAGGGATGGGGGCAGATACGCAGTATTTT.

The chain joins TRBV28 to TRBJ2-5; maybe TRBD1 (6 bases). CDR1 is MDHEN and CDR2 is SYDVKM in the germline V gene. The length of the CDR3 is 13 residues. V was cut by 3 bases and J by 5 bases, with 10 bases left in between. CDR3 bases: TGTGCCAGCAGTTTGGGGGCAGGGGAGACCCAGTACTTC. This sequence encodes CASSLGAGETQYF. Using reference TRBV28 and TRBJ2-5 for the parts outside the CDR3, the full variable domain is DVKVTQSSRYLVKRTGEKVFLECVQDMDHENMFWYRQDPGLGLRLIYFSYDVKMKEKGDIPEGYSVSREKKERFSLILESASTNQTSMYLCASSLGAGETQYFGPGTRLLVL.

Ten or more counts support this clonotype. DNA of the CDR3: TGCAGTGCTGAAGACGGACTAGCGGGCGGGGAGCAGTTCTTC. Amino acids: CSAEDGLAGGEQFF. The V and J genes are TRBV20-1 and TRBJ2-1; 11 bases map to TRBD2. CDR1 and CDR2 (germline): DFQATT, SNEGSKA (reference sequence). V dropped 5 bases and J dropped 10; count of bases not matched to a gene: 10. The CDR3 contains 14 residues.

This clonotype was detected only a few times. This sequence joins TRBV6-2 or TRBV6-3 and TRBJ2-3, with D possibly TRBD2 on 5 matching bases. Trimming shortened V by 1 base and J by 5 bases, and 10 bases separated the two germline ends. There are 14 residues in the CDR3. Germline V lookup: CDR1 MNHEY, CDR2 SVGEGT. The CDR3 region is CASSYFAGKDTQYF. CDR3 bases: TGTGCCAGCAGTTACTTTGCGGGTAAAGATACGCAGTATTTT.

This clonotype was observed at least ten times. V and J are TRBV20-1 and TRBJ1-1; D unclear. Germline V gene data show CDR1 as DFQATT and CDR2 as SNEGSKA (reference sequence). This CDR3 contains 14 residues. The V end lost 0 bases, the J end lost 1 base, and 9 bases lay between the germline ends. This CDR3 reads CSARDGQRNTEAFF. Here the CDR3 DNA reads TGCAGTGCTAGAGATGGGCAGAGGAACACTGAAGCTTTCTTT.

This clonotype was seen at least ten times. The V and J genes are TRBV5-5 and TRBJ2-1, with D perhaps TRBD2 (6 bases). With 6 bases removed from V and 6 bases from J, the gap between germline ends came to 22 bases. Germline lookup yields CDR1 SGHKS and CDR2 YYEKEE (reference sequence). The CDR3 consists of 16 residues. Written as DNA, the CDR3 is TGTGCCAGCAACTCAGCGGCTAGCGCCCAGGGCAATGAGCAGTTCTTC. Translation gives CASNSAASAQGNEQFF.

This clonotype was counted many times. The J gene is TRBJ2-1, the V gene TRBV24-1; D may be TRBD2 (6 bases). The CDR3 is 15 residues long. CDR1 and CDR2 (germline): KGHDR, SFDVKD. Between the trimmed V and J ends, which lost 4 bases and 4 bases, there was a span of 13 bases. Here the CDR3 reads CATSDPGAVYNEQFF. The CDR3 DNA reads as TGTGCCACCAGTGACCCGGGAGCTGTATACAATGAGCAGTTCTTC.

This clonotype has ten or more counts. V is TRBV10-3 and J is TRBJ1-3; a weak D match, TRBD1 (6 bases). Germline-derived CDR1 and CDR2 are ENHRY and SYGVKD. This CDR3 is built from 14 residues. The ends were cut back, 8 bases at V and 4 bases at J, with 15 bases in the middle. CDR3 coding DNA: TGTGCCATCGGGGCTAGGGGACACGGAAACACCATATATTTT. Protein: CAIGARGHGNTIYF.

The chain couples TRBV7-6 to TRBJ2-1; 10 nucleotides align to TRBD2. CDR3 length: 16 residues. The V gene's germline CDR1 is SGHVS and CDR2 FNYEAQ. The ends lost 5 bases at V and 8 bases at J; junction bases unmatched: 12. For the CDR3, the DNA is TGTGCCAGCAGCCCTTTGCTAGCGGGAGTATTCGATGAGCAGTTCTTC. This sequence encodes CASSPLLAGVFDEQFF.

In its sample, this clonotype was seen many times. This rearrangement joins TRBV2 to TRBJ2-1; 10 positions match TRBD2. The V gene's germline CDR1 is SNHLY and CDR2 FYNNEI. The length of the CDR3 is 15 residues. V was clipped by 6 bases and J by 2 bases; unmatched bases: 4. DNA for the CDR3: TGTGCCAGCAGCGTTGGACTAGCGGCCTACAATGAGCAGTTCTTC. Translating it yields CASSVGLAAYNEQFF.

The chain recombines TRBV9 with TRBJ2-1, with D perhaps TRBD1 (6 bases). CDR3 length: 15 residues. Germline V lookup: CDR1 SGDLS, CDR2 YYNGEE. The V end lost 1 base, the J end lost 0 bases, and 8 bases lay between the germline ends. CDR3 amino acids: CASSVQGSSYNEQFF. CDR3 in DNA: TGTGCCAGCAGCGTACAGGGGAGCTCCTACAATGAGCAGTTCTTC.

This clonotype occurred many times. The chain has TRBV7-9 and TRBJ2-1; 12 positions agree with TRBD2. CDR1 is SEHNR and CDR2 is FQNEAQ in the germline V gene (reference sequence). The V and J ends lost 4 bases and 7 bases, in that order; junction bases with no gene match: 11. The CDR3 contains 17 residues. CDR3 protein: CASSWVLLAGGRNEQFF. The CDR3 coding sequence is TGTGCCAGCAGCTGGGTATTACTAGCGGGAGGAAGAAATGAGCAGTTCTTC.

This clonotype was observed many times. The chain has TRBV12-3 or TRBV12-4 and TRBJ1-1; D remains unclear. The CDR3 runs 11 residues. Trimming removed 7 bases at V and 2 bases at J, with 5 bases between. The CDR3 here is CASMQNTEAFF. The CDR3 DNA follows: TGTGCCAGCATGCAAAACACTGAAGCTTTCTTT.

This clonotype was seen many times. This chain joins TRBV6-1 and TRBJ1-5, with 10 nucleotides matching TRBD1. CDR3 length: 18 residues. Germline V CDR1 and CDR2: MNHNS, SASEGT. V dropped 5 bases and J dropped 3; count of bases not matched to a gene: 13. The CDR3 DNA reads TGTGCCAGCAGTAACGGGGTTTGGGACAGGGGTGTCAATCAGCCCCAGCATTTT. It encodes CASSNGVWDRGVNQPQHF.

The chain links TRBV5-1 to TRBJ1-2, with no clear D. The V end lost 0 bases, the J end lost 2 bases, and 5 bases lay between the germline ends. The CDR3 consists of 13 residues. CDR1 and CDR2 (germline): SGHRS, YFSETQ. Written as DNA, the CDR3 is TGCGCCAGCAGCTTGGGAGAAAACTATGGCTACACCTTC. Protein: CASSLGENYGYTF.

This clonotype has at least ten counts. The chain combines TRBV5-4 with TRBJ2-2, with 11 positions matching TRBD2. The CDR3 is made up of 18 amino acids. Germline CDR1 and CDR2: SGHNT and YYREEE (reference sequence). The J segment lost 2 bases and the V segment lost 0 bases, leaving 6 bases of the junction unmatched. The CDR3 nucleotides are TGTGCCAGCAGCTTGGGGCGGGGACTAGCGGAAAACACCGGGGAGCTGTTTTTT. This encodes CASSLGRGLAENTGELFF.

Ten or more counts support this clonotype. The chain joins TRBV6-2 or TRBV6-3 to TRBJ2-7, with 8 bases aligning to TRBD2. The germline gives CDR1 MNHEY, CDR2 SVGEGT. The V gene end was trimmed by 0 bases and the J gene end by 6 bases; junction bases not matched to a gene: 7. The CDR3 totals 15 residues. CDR3 sequence (DNA): TGTGCCAGCAGTTACTCGGATAGCGGGGCTGGCGAGCAGTACTTC. Protein: CASSYSDSGAGEQYF.

This clonotype was counted at least ten times. The genes are TRBV6-2 or TRBV6-3 and TRBJ2-3; TRBD1 matches 7 bases. With V trimmed by 6 bases and J by 3 bases, 3 bases remained unmatched. The CDR3 extends over 13 amino acids. The germline CDR1 and CDR2 sequences are MNHEY and SVGEGT. CDR3 bases: TGTGCCAGCAGCGGACAGGCAACAGATACGCAGTATTTT. Its protein is CASSGQATDTQYF.

This clonotype has a count of ten or more. This chain links TRBV7-2 with TRBJ2-5; D may be TRBD1 or TRBD2 (6 bases each). CDR1 and CDR2 (germline): SGHTA, FQGNSA. Trimming left V 3 bases short and J 5 bases short, with 13 bases between. CDR3 length: 14 amino acids. The CDR3 loop is CASSLGGAVETQYF. In DNA form, the CDR3 reads TGTGCCAGCAGCTTGGGGGGCGCGGTGGAGACCCAGTACTTC.

This clonotype was observed a single time. Since a much larger clone is just one base distant, this may be a read error. This chain uses TRBV4-3 with TRBJ2-7; D is ambiguous. The germline V and J ends were trimmed by 0 bases and 1 base, with 10 bases remaining between them. This CDR3 region has 15 residues. The V gene's germline CDR1 is LGHNA and CDR2 YSLEER. CDR3 bases: TGCGCCAGCAGCCAAGAGAGTGTCAGATCCTACGAGCAGTACTTC. It codes for CASSQESVRSYEQYF.

At least ten counts were recorded for this clonotype. J is TRBJ2-6 and V is TRBV27; D possibly uses TRBD1 or TRBD2 (6 bases each). V was trimmed by 4 bases and J by 4 bases, leaving 11 bases between them. CDR1 MNHEY and CDR2 SMNVEV come from the germline V gene (reference sequence). This CDR3 is 15 amino acids long. The CDR3 here is CASSWGARGANVLTF. The CDR3 DNA is TGTGCCAGCAGTTGGGGGGCGCGCGGGGCCAACGTCCTGACTTTC.